Below are 22 T cell receptor beta chains sequenced from a single sample in a study of T cells in Graves' hyperthyroidism and ophthalmopathy. Template material for amplifying TCR beta CDR3 regions consisted of RNA transcripts. Primed by the HTBI set, a first-round RT-PCR was run on the TCR CDR3. One entry per CDR3 protein, called by TCRdb with MiXCR from the multiplex PCR reads. The sample has around 300,000 distinct CDR3 sequences, approximately 15% seen once. The sample comprised blood. All receptors derive from a woman aged 30 to 39 with Graves' hyperthyroidism.

Ten or more counts support this clonotype. The chain combines TRBV27 with TRBJ2-2, with D unclear. The ends were cut back, 1 base at V and 7 bases at J, with 13 bases in the middle. This CDR3 has 15 residues. Germline CDR1 reads MNHEY; CDR2 reads SMNVEV (reference sequence). Here the CDR3 DNA reads TGTGCCAGCAGTTTATTAACAGCCCGGAGCGGGGAGCTGTTTTTT. This sequence encodes CASSLLTARSGELFF.

This clonotype was counted at least ten times. The rearrangement joins TRBV28 to TRBJ2-1; D not resolved. There are 11 residues in the CDR3. With 8 bases removed from V and 4 bases from J, the gap between germline ends came to 6 bases. Germline CDR1 reads MDHEN; CDR2 reads SYDVKM. The CDR3 DNA sequence: TGTGCCAGCCGAGATTACAATGAGCAGTTCTTC. As protein: CASRDYNEQFF. Using reference TRBV28 and TRBJ2-1 for the parts outside the CDR3, the full variable domain is DVKVTQSSRYLVKRTGEKVFLECVQDMDHENMFWYRQDPGLGLRLIYFSYDVKMKEKGDIPEGYSVSREKKERFSLILESASTNQTSMYLCASRDYNEQFFGPGTRLTVL.

The rearrangement links TRBV19 to TRBJ1-1, with 10 positions matching TRBD1. CDR1 LNHDA and CDR2 SQIVND come from the germline V gene (reference sequence). The V and J ends lost 6 bases and 6 bases, in that order; junction bases with no gene match: 4. This CDR3 contains 13 residues. CDR3 protein: CASRADRGAEAFF. The CDR3 DNA reads as TGTGCCAGTAGGGCGGACAGGGGGGCTGAAGCTTTCTTT.

On this clonotype: An end of the junction does not agree with germline; a read error may underlie this. The chain is built from TRBV24-1 and TRBJ2-5, with TRBD1 matching 7 bases. CDR1 is KGHDR and CDR2 is SFDVKD in the germline V gene. CDR3 length: 17 amino acids. In nucleotides, the CDR3 is TGTGCCACCAGTGATTCTGCGTTTGGACAGGCCCAAGAGATCCAGTACTTC. As protein: CATSDSAFGQAQEIQYF.

This clonotype was counted only a few times. This chain joins TRBV7-8 and TRBJ1-5; 8 nucleotides align to TRBD1. There are 17 residues in the CDR3. Trimming removed 3 bases from V and 0 bases from J; junction bases left unmatched: 7. From germline, CDR1 is SGHVS and CDR2 FQNEAQ. The CDR3 sequence: CASSFRTGKYSNQPQHF. In DNA form, the CDR3 reads TGTGCCAGCAGCTTCCGGACAGGGAAATATAGCAATCAGCCCCAGCATTTT.

This clonotype came up many times. DNA of the CDR3: TGTGCCACCAGCAGAAGTGGACCTGAGTATGGCTACACCTTC. Its translation: CATSRSGPEYGYTF. The rearrangement uses TRBV15 and TRBJ1-2, with D unresolved. Germline CDR1 and CDR2: LNHNV and YYDKDF (reference sequence). The length of the CDR3 is 14 residues. V dropped 2 bases and J dropped 5 bases, with 12 bases sitting between them.

Remarks on this clonotype: This may come from a read error, since a much larger clone is one base off. The V and J genes are TRBV27 and TRBJ1-4; TRBD1 matches at 9 bases. V gave up 2 bases and J gave up 7 bases; unmatched junction bases: 5. This CDR3 spans 15 amino acids. Germline lookup yields CDR1 MNHEY and CDR2 SMNVEV (reference sequence). The CDR3 is CASSLTGQGPEKLFF. CDR3 nucleotide sequence: TGTGCCAGCAGTTTAACTGGACAGGGGCCTGAAAAACTGTTTTTT.

This clonotype was observed at least ten times. The rearrangement links TRBV12-3 or TRBV12-4 to TRBJ2-1; weak D call: TRBD1 (6 bases). Trimming removed 5 bases from V and 6 bases from J, with 17 bases in between. The CDR3 contains 15 residues. The CDR3 nucleotides read TGTGCCAGCAGTCATGACAGGATCGTGGCCAATGAGCAGTTCTTC. Translating gives CASSHDRIVANEQFF.

This clonotype was recorded at least ten times. The chain links TRBV20-1 to TRBJ2-3; D uncertain. The V end lost 5 bases, the J end lost 4 bases, and 7 bases lay between the germline ends. The CDR3 spans 11 residues. CDR1 and CDR2 (germline): DFQATT, SNEGSKA (reference sequence). The CDR3 bases are TGCAGTGCTCCCGACTCAGATACGCAGTATTTT. Translation: CSAPDSDTQYF.

This clonotype was observed a handful of times. V and J are TRBV29-1 and TRBJ1-4, with D tentatively TRBD1 (6 bases). This CDR3 has 13 amino acids. V was clipped by 6 bases and J by 3 bases, with 11 bases between them. Germline V gives CDR1 SQVTM, CDR2 ANQGSEA. DNA of the CDR3: TGCAGCGTCCGGGGGGGGCCTAATGAAAAACTGTTTTTT. Its protein is CSVRGGPNEKLFF.

This chain connects TRBV5-1 to TRBJ2-2, with TRBD1 identical over 9 bases. This CDR3 region has 16 residues. V lost 4 bases, J lost 7 bases, and 11 bases stayed unmatched. Germline loops: CDR1 SGHRS, CDR2 YFSETQ. This CDR3 is CASSLHYRGLGGELFF. CDR3 DNA sequence: TGCGCCAGCAGCCTACACTACAGGGGGCTCGGCGGGGAGCTGTTTTTT.

This clonotype has more than one count but fewer than ten. V usage is TRBV10-3 and J usage is TRBJ1-6; D unresolved. V lost 3 bases and J 7 bases, leaving 13 bases between the germline ends. Germline V lookup: CDR1 ENHRY, CDR2 SYGVKD. The CDR3 covers 15 residues. The CDR3 spells CAISESPLANSPLHF. CDR3 in DNA: TGTGCCATCAGTGAATCCCCACTGGCGAATTCACCCCTCCACTTT.

J is TRBJ1-2 and V is TRBV20-1; D unresolved. This CDR3 comprises 9 residues. The germline V gene encodes CDR1 DFQATT and CDR2 SNEGSKA (reference sequence). Trimming pared 3 bases from V and 8 bases from J, leaving 4 bases between. The CDR3 loop is CSASIGYTF. The CDR3 DNA follows: TGCAGTGCTAGCATAGGCTACACCTTC.

The J gene is TRBJ1-5, the V gene TRBV19, with D perhaps TRBD1 (5 bases). Germline-derived CDR1 and CDR2 are LNHDA and SQIVND (reference sequence). V was cut by 4 bases and J by 3 bases, with 16 bases left in between. CDR3 length equals 16 residues. The CDR3, as DNA: TGTGCCAGTAGTACGCCCAGGGAGGTAAACAATCAGCCCCAGCATTTT. The encoded protein is CASSTPREVNNQPQHF.

This rearrangement joins TRBV5-1 to TRBJ2-1; a possible D gene is TRBD2 (6 bases). This CDR3 spans 14 amino acids. CDR1 and CDR2 (germline): SGHRS, YFSETQ. V was trimmed by 1 base and J by 4 bases, leaving 9 bases between them. The CDR3 coding sequence is TGCGCCAGCAGCTTGTCTAGCGCTTACAATGAGCAGTTCTTC. Translated: CASSLSSAYNEQFF.

The chain combines TRBV6-5 with TRBJ2-2; unclear D gene. Germline lookup yields CDR1 MNHEY and CDR2 SVGAGI. Between the trimmed V and J ends, which lost 2 bases and 1 base, there was a span of 11 bases. The CDR3 has 16 amino acids. CDR3 protein: CASSYHHTQNTGELFF. CDR3 in DNA: TGTGCCAGCAGTTACCACCACACACAGAACACCGGGGAGCTGTTTTTT.

This clonotype was detected ten times or more. The chain links TRBV20-1 to TRBJ2-3; 15 positions agree with TRBD2. The CDR3 has 17 amino acids. V lost 5 bases, J lost 1 base, and 7 bases stayed unmatched. Germline V CDR1 and CDR2: DFQATT, SNEGSKA (reference sequence). CDR3 bases: TGCAGTGCTCCCGGACTAGCGGGAGGGCCCGGCACAGATACGCAGTATTTT. This translates into CSAPGLAGGPGTDTQYF.

In this sample, this clonotype turned up many times. V usage is TRBV10-2 and J usage is TRBJ2-5, with 12 bases aligning to TRBD2. CDR3 length: 15 amino acids. Per germline, CDR1 WSHSY and CDR2 SAAADI. V shed 6 bases and J 3 bases; nucleotides not matched to a gene: 5. DNA for the CDR3: TGCGCCAGCAGGGAGACTAGCGGGAGAAAAGAGACCCAGTACTTC. Protein product: CASRETSGRKETQYF.

This clonotype showed up many times. The chain is built from TRBV10-3 and TRBJ1-1; D unclear. This CDR3 has 18 amino acids. V gave up 0 bases and J gave up 7 bases, with 24 bases separating them. Germline values: CDR1 ENHRY, CDR2 SYGVKD. The CDR3 protein is CAISESRSRWLRISEAFF. CDR3 sequence (DNA): TGTGCCATCAGTGAGTCCAGATCCCGATGGCTTCGGATTAGTGAAGCTTTCTTT.

This clonotype was counted ten times or more. The chain links TRBV2 to TRBJ2-7; no reliable D call. Deletions cut 3 bases from V and 4 bases from J, with 13 bases between. There are 14 residues in the CDR3. Germline-derived CDR1 and CDR2 are SNHLY and FYNNEI. The CDR3 region has the DNA TGTGCCAGCAGTGATACCGCTTTTAATTACGAGCAGTACTTC. This gives the protein CASSDTAFNYEQYF.

The CDR3 protein is CATQTGEQFF. DNA for the CDR3: TGCGCCACTCAGACGGGGGAGCAGTTCTTC. The V gene is TRBV10-2, the J gene TRBJ2-1; D perhaps matches TRBD2 (5 bases). Per germline, CDR1 WSHSY and CDR2 SAAADI. V was pared by 10 bases and J by 10 bases, with 11 bases between. This CDR3 region has 10 residues.

The chain links TRBV7-9 to TRBJ1-4, with a weak D call TRBD1 (6 bases). Germline CDR1 SEHNR, CDR2 FQNEAQ (reference sequence). The ends were cut back, 7 bases at V and 5 bases at J, with 11 bases in the middle. CDR3 length: 13 amino acids. In nucleotides, the CDR3 is TGTGCCAGCAAAAGGACAGTCAATGAAAAACTGTTTTTT. Its translation is CASKRTVNEKLFF. The complete variable domain, with remaining parts taken from reference TRBV7-9 and TRBJ1-4, reads DTGVSQNPRHKITKRGQNVTFRCDPISEHNRLYWYRQTLGQGPEFLTYFQNEAQLEKSRLLSDRFSAERPKGSFSTLEIQRTEQGDSAMYLCASKRTVNEKLFFGSGTQLSVL.